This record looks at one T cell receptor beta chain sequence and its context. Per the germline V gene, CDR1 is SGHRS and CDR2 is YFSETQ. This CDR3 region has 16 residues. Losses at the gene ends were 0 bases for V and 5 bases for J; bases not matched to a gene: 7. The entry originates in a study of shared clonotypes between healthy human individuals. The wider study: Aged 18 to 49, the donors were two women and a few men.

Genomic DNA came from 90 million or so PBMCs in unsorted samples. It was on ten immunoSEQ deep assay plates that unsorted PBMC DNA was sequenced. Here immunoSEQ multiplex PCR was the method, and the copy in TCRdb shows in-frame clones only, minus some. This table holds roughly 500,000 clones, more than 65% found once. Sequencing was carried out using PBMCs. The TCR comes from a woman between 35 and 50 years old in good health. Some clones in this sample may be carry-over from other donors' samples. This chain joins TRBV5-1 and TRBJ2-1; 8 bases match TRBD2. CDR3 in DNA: TGCGCCAGCAGCTTGGATCCTAGCGGGCCCCACAATGAGCAGTTCTTC. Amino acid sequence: CASSLDPSGPHNEQFF.